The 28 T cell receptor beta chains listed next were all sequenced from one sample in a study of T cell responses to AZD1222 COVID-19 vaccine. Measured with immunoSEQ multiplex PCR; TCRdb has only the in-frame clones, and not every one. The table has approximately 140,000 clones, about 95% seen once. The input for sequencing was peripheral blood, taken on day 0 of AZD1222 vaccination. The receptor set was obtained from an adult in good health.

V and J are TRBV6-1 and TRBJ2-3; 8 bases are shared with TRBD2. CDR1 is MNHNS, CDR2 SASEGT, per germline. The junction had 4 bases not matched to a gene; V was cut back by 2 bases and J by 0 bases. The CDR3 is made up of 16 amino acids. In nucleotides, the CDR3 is TGTGCCAGCAGTGAATTAGCGGGATACAGCACAGATACGCAGTATTTT. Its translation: CASSELAGYSTDTQYF.

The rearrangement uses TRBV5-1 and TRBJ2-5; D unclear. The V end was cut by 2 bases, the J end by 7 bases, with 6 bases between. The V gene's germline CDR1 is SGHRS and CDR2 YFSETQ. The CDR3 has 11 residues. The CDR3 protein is CASSFLWTQYF. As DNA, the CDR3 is TGCGCCAGCAGCTTCCTGTGGACCCAGTACTTC.

In DNA, the CDR3 is TGTGCCAGCGGGAAGGTCCTGGACCGGGAAAAACTGTTTTTT. Translated: CASGKVLDREKLFF. The chain carries TRBV6-5 and TRBJ1-4; D gene uncertain. Germline V gene lookup returns CDR1 MNHEY and CDR2 SVGAGI. CDR3 length equals 14 residues. V was trimmed by 8 bases and J by 8 bases, leaving 18 bases between them.

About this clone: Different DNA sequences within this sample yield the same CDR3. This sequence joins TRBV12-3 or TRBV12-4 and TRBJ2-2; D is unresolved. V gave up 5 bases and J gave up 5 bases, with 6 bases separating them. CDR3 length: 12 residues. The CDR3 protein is CASSPYTGELFF. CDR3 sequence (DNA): TGTGCCAGCAGTCCTTATACCGGGGAGCTGTTTTTT.

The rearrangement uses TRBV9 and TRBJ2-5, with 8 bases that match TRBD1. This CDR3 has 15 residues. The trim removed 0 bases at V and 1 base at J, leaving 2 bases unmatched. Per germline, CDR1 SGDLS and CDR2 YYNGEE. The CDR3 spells CASSVGTGGQETQYF. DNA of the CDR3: TGTGCCAGCAGCGTAGGTACAGGGGGCCAAGAGACCCAGTACTTC.

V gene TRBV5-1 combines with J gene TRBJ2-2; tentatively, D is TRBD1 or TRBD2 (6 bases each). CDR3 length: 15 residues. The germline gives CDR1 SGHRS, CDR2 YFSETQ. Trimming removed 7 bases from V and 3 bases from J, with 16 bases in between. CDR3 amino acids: CASRRGDADTGELFF. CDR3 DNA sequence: TGCGCCAGCCGGAGGGGGGATGCTGACACCGGGGAGCTGTTTTTT.

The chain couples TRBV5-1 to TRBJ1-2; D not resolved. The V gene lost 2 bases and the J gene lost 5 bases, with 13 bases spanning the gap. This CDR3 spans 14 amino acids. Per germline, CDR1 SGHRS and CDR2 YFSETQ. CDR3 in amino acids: CASSFGDTGYGYTF. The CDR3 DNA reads TGCGCCAGCAGCTTCGGGGATACGGGGTATGGCTACACCTTC.

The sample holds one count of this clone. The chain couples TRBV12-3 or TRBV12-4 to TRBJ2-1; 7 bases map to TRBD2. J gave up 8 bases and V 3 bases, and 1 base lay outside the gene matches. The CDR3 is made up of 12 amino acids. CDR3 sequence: CASSFSGHEQFF. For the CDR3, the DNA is TGTGCCAGCAGTTTTAGCGGGCATGAGCAGTTCTTC.

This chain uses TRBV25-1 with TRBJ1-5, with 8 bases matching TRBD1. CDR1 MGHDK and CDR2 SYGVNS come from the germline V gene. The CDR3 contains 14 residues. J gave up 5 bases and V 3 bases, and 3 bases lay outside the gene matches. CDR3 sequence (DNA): TGTGCCAGCAGTGAGCGGACAGGGCATCAGCCCCAGCATTTT. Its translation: CASSERTGHQPQHF.

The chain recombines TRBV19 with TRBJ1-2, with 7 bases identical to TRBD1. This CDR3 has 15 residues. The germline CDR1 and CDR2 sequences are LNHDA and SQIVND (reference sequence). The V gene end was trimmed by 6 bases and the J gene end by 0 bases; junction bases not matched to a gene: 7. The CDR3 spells CASRESGTANYGYTF. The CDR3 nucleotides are TGTGCCAGTAGGGAATCCGGGACAGCTAACTATGGCTACACCTTC.

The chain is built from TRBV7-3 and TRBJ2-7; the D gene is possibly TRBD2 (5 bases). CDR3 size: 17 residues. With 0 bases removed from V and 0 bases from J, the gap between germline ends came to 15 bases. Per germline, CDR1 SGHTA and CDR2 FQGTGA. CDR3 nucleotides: TGTGCCAGCAGCTTAACTGAGGGCAACTTCAACTCCTACGAGCAGTACGTC. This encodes CASSLTEGNFNSYEQYV.

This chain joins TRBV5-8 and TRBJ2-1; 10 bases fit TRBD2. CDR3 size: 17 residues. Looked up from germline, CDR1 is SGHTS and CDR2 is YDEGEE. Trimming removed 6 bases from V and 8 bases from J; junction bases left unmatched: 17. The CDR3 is CASTTPGVAGGPHEQFF. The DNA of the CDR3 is TGTGCCAGCACCACGCCGGGAGTAGCGGGAGGCCCTCATGAGCAGTTCTTC.

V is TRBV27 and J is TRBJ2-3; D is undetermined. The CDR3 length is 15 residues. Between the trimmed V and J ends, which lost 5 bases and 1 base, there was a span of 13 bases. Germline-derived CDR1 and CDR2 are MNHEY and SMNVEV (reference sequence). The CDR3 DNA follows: TGTGCCAGCAGTCATGAGCGAAGGGGCACAGATACGCAGTATTTT. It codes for CASSHERRGTDTQYF.

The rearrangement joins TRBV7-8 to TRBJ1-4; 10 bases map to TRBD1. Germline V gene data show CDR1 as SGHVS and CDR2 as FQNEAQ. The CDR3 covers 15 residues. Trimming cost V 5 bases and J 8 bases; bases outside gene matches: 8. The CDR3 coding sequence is TGTGCCAGCAGCACCACCGGGACAGGGGTCGAAAAACTGTTTTTT. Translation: CASSTTGTGVEKLFF. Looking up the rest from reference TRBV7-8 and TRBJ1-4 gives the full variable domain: GAGVSQSPRYKVAKRGQDVALRCDPISGHVSLFWYQQALGQGPEFLTYFQNEAQLDKSGLPSDRFFAERPEGSVSTLKIQRTQQEDSAVYLCASSTTGTGVEKLFFGSGTQLSVL.

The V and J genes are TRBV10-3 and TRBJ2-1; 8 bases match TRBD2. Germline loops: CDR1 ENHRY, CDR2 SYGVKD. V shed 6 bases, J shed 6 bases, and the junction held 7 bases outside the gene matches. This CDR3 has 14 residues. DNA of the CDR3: TGTGCCATCAGGGGTCAGCGGGAGAGCAATGAGCAGTTCTTC. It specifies CAIRGQRESNEQFF.

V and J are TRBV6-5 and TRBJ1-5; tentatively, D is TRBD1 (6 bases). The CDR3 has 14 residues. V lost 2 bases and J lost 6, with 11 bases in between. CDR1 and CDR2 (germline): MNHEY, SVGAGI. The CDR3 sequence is CASSYQGSSQPQHF. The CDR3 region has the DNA TGTGCCAGCAGTTACCAGGGGTCGAGTCAGCCCCAGCATTTT.

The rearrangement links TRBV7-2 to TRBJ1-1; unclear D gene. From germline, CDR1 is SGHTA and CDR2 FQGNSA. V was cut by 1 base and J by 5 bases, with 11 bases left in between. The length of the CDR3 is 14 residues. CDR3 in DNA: TGTGCCAGCAGCTTAGTGGGCCGCGAGACTGAAGCTTTCTTT. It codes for CASSLVGRETEAFF.

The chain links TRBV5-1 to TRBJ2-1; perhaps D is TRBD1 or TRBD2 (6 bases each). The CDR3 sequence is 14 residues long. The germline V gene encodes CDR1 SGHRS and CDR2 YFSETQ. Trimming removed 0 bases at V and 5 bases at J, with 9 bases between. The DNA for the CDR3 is TGCGCCAGCAGCTTGGTGGGGGGCAACAATGAGCAGTTCTTC. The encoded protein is CASSLVGGNNEQFF.

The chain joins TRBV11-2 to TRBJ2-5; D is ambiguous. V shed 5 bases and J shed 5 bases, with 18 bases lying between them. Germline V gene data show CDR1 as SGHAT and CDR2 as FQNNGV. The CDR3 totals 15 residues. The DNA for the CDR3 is TGTGCCAGCAGCGCCGATTTTAGCCGGCTGGAGACCCAGTACTTC. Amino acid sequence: CASSADFSRLETQYF.

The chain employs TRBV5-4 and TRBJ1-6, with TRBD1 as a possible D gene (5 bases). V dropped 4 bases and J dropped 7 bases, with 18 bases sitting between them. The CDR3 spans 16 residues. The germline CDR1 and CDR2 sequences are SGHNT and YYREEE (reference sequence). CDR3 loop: CASSMDPGPLNSPLHF. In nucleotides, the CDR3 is TGTGCCAGCAGCATGGACCCGGGGCCCTTAAATTCACCCCTCCACTTT. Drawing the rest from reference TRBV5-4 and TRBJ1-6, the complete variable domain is ETGVTQSPTHLIKTRGQQVTLRCSSQSGHNTVSWYQQALGQGPQFIFQYYREEENGRGNFPPRFSGLQFPNYSSELNVNALELDDSALYLCASSMDPGPLNSPLHFGNGTRLTVT.

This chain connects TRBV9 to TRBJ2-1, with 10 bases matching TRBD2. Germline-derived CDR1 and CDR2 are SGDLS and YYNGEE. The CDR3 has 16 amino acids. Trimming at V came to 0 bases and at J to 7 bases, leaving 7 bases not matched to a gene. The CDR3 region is CASSVEGLASYNEQFF. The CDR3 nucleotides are TGTGCCAGCAGCGTAGAGGGACTAGCGAGTTATAATGAGCAGTTCTTC.

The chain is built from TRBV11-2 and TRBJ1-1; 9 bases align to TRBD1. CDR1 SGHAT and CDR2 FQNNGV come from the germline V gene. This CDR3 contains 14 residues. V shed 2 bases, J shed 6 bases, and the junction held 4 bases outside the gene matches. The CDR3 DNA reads TGTGCCAGCAGCTTATTAGGACAGGGGCCTGAAGCTTTCTTT. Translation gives CASSLLGQGPEAFF. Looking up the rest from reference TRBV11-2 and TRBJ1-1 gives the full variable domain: EAGVAQSPRYKIIEKRQSVAFWCNPISGHATLYWYQQILGQGPKLLIQFQNNGVVDDSQLPKDRFSAERLKGVDSTLKIQPAKLEDSAVYLCASSLLGQGPEAFFGQGTRLTVV.

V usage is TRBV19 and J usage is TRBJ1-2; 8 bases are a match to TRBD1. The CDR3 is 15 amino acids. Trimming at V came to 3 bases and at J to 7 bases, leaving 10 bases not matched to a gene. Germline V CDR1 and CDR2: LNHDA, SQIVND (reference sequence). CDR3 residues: CASSIDGQGLSGYTF. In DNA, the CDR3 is TGTGCCAGTAGTATTGACGGACAGGGATTAAGTGGCTACACCTTC.

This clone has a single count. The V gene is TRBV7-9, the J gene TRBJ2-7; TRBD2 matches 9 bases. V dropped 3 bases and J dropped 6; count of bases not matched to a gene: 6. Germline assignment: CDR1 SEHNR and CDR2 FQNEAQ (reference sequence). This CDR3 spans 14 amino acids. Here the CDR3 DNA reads TGTGCCAGCAGCTTGTCGGGACTAGCAATCGAGCAGTACGTC. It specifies CASSLSGLAIEQYV.

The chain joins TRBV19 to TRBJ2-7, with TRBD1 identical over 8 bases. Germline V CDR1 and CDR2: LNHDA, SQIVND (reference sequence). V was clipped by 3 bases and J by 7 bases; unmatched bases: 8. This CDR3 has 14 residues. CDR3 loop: CASSIGTGLGEQYV. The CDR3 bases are TGTGCCAGTAGTATCGGGACAGGATTGGGGGAGCAGTACGTC.

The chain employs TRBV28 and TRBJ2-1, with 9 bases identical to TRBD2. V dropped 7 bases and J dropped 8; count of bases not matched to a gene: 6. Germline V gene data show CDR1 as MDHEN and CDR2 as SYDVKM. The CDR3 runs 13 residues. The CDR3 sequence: CASTRGGPYEQFF. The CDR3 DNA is TGTGCCAGCACGCGGGGGGGGCCCTATGAGCAGTTCTTC.

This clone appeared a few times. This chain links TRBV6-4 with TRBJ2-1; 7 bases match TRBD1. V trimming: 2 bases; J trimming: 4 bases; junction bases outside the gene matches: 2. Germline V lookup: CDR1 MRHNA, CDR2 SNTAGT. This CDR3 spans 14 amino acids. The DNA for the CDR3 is TGTGCCAGCAGTGACGGGACAGAATACAATGAGCAGTTCTTC. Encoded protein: CASSDGTEYNEQFF.

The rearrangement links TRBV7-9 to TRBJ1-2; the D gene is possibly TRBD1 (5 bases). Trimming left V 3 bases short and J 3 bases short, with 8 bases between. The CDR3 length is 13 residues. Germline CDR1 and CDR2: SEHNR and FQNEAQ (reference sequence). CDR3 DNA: TGTGCCAGCAGCTTTAGGGGCGACTATGGCTACACCTTC. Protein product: CASSFRGDYGYTF.